The clone carrying this T cell receptor (beta chain) was observed a few times. Its cognate antigen is unknown. This sample was taken from a study of CD8 T cells in ankylosing spondylitis. General study findings and limits: It was reported that disease-linked clones were significantly enriched in matched ankylosing spondylitis synovial fluid. Several highly homologous variants made up a TCR beta motif that seemed to typify ankylosing spondylitis blood. Reactive arthritis synovial fluid and blood previously showed some of these motif variants.

This CDR3 comprises 15 residues. J was trimmed by 3 bases and V by 0 bases; bases with no gene match: 7. Germline V CDR1 and CDR2: SQVTM, ANQGSEA. Making use of molecular barcodes, quantitative 5'-RACE generated TCR beta libraries. TCRdb processed the 5' RACE reads anew with MiXCR; each CDR3 protein has one entry. The repertoire includes 250,000 to 300,000 distinct CDR3 sequences, over 15% of them detected once, and less than 35% sits in the top ten. Source material: blood, either unsorted or a sorted T cell fraction (not recorded which). This sequence originates from a male donor with ankylosing spondylitis or in good health (not recorded which). The chain links TRBV29-1 to TRBJ2-5, with TRBD1 matching over 7 bases. CDR3: CSVEDPGTAKETQYF. The CDR3 nucleotides read TGCAGCGTTGAAGATCCAGGGACAGCTAAAGAGACCCAGTACTTC.